This T cell receptor (beta chain) was observed in a study of blood T cell repertoires in COVID-19. Sequencing was performed with immunoSEQ multiplex PCR; in TCRdb, only in-frame clones are kept and a portion is missing. This table holds about 430,000 clones, more than 75% found once. Germline CDR1 and CDR2: SGHTA and FQGNSA. The germline V and J ends were trimmed by 5 bases and 7 bases, with 12 bases remaining between them. This CDR3 contains 13 residues. The sequence was obtained from a woman between 25 and 40 years old with acute COVID-19. The sequencing input was PBMCs or T cells enriched from blood (not recorded which). The rearrangement links TRBV7-2 to TRBJ1-5, with D possibly TRBD1 on 6 matching bases. CDR3 loop: CASSKYREQPQHF. The DNA for the CDR3 is TGTGCCAGCAGCAAATACAGGGAGCAGCCCCAGCATTTT.